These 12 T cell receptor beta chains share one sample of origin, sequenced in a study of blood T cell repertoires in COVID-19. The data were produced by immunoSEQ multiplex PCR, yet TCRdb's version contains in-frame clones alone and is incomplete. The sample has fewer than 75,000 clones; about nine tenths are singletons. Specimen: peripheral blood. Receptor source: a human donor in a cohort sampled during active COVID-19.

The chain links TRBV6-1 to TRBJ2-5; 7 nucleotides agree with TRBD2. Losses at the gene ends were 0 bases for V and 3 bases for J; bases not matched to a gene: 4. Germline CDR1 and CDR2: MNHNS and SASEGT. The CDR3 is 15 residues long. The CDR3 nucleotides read TGTGCCAGCAGTGAAGCGCGGGAGATTAAAGAGACCCAGTACTTC. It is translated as CASSEAREIKETQYF.

CDR3 nucleotide sequence: TGTGCCAGCAGCCAATCGCAGGGGGTGAACACTGAAGCTTTCTTT. The encoded protein is CASSQSQGVNTEAFF. The chain recombines TRBV16 with TRBJ1-1; 7 nucleotides align to TRBD1. J lost 0 bases, V lost 0 bases, and 1 base had no gene match. The CDR3 is 15 residues long. The germline gives CDR1 KGHSY, CDR2 FQNENV. Using reference TRBV16 and TRBJ1-1 for the parts outside the CDR3, the full variable domain is GEEVAQTPKHLVRGEGQKAKLYCAPIKGHSYVFWYQQVLKNEFKFLISFQNENVFDETGMPKERFSAKCLPNSPCSLEIQATKLEDSAVYFCASSQSQGVNTEAFFGQGTRLTVV.

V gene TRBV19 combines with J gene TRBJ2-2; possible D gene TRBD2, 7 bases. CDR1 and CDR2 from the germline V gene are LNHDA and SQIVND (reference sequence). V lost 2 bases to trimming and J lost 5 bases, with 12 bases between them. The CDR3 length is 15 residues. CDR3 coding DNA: TGTGCCAGTAGTATAACAGGGAGGGGGACCGGGGAGCTGTTTTTT. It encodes CASSITGRGTGELFF.

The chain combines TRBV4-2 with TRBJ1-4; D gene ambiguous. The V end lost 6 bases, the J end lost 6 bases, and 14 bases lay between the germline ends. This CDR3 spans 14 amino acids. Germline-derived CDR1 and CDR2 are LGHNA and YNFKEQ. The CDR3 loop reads CASSPKPRDEKLFF. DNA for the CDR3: TGTGCCAGCAGTCCCAAGCCACGGGATGAAAAACTGTTTTTT.

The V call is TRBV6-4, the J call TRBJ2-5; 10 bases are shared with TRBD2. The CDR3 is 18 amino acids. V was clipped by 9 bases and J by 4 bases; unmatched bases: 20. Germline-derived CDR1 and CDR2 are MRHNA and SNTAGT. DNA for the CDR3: TGTGCCAGGACCCCCGAGGGGGTTCCGCTAGCGGGAGCAGAGACCCAGTACTTC. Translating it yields CARTPEGVPLAGAETQYF.

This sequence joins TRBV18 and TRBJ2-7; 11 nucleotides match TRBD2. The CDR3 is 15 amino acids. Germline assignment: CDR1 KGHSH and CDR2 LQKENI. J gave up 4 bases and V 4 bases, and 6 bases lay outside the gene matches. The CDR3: CASSRRLAGIYEQYF. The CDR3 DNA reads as TGTGCCAGCTCACGTAGACTAGCGGGAATTTACGAGCAGTACTTC. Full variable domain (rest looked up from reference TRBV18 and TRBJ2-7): NAGVMQNPRHLVRRRGQEARLRCSPMKGHSHVYWYRQLPEEGLKFMVYLQKENIIDESGMPKERFSAEFPKEGPSILRIQQVVRGDSAAYFCASSRRLAGIYEQYFGPGTRLTVT.

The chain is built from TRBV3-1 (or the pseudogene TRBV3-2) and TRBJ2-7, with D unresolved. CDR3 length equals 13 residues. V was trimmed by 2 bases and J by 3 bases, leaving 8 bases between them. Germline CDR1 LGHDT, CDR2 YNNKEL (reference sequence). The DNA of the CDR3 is TGTGCCAGCAGCCAAAATGGGCACTACGAGCAGTACTTC. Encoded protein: CASSQNGHYEQYF.

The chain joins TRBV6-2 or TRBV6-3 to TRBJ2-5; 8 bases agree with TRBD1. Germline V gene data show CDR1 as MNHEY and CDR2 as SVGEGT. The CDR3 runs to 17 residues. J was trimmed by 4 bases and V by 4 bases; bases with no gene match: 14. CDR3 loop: CASSFPTGELKGETQYF. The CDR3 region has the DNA TGTGCCAGCAGTTTCCCGACAGGGGAGTTGAAGGGAGAGACCCAGTACTTC.

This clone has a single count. For the CDR3, the DNA is TGTGCCAGCAGACCAGCCGGGAGGCTCTATGGCTACACCTTC. Amino acids: CASRPAGRLYGYTF. The chain employs TRBV7-2 and TRBJ1-2, with unresolved D. Per germline, CDR1 SGHTA and CDR2 FQGNSA. CDR3 length equals 14 residues. Trimming cost V 6 bases and J 4 bases, with 15 bases left between them.

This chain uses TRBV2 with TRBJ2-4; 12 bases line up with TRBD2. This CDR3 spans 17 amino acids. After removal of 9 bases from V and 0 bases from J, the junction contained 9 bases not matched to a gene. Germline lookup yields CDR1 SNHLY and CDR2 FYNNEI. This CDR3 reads CASKGLAGGRAKNIQYF. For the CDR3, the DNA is TGTGCCAGTAAAGGCCTAGCGGGAGGGCGAGCCAAAAACATTCAGTACTTC. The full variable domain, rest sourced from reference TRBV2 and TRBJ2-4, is EPEVTQTPSHQVTQMGQEVILRCVPISNHLYFYWYRQILGQKVEFLVSFYNNEISEKSEIFDDQFSVERPDGSNFTLKIRSTKLEDSAMYFCASKGLAGGRAKNIQYFGAGTRLSVL.

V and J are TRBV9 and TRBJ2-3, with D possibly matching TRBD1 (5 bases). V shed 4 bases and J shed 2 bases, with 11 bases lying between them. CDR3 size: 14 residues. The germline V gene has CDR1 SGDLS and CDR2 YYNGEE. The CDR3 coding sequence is TGTGCCAGCAGCAATCGAGGACACACAGATACGCAGTATTTT. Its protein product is CASSNRGHTDTQYF.

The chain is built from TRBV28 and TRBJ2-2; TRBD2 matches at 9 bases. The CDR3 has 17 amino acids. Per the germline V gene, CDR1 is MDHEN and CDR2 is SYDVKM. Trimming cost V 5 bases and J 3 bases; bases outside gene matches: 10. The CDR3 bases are TGTGCCAGCAGTCCCCACCAGACTAGCGGACACACCGGGGAGCTGTTTTTT. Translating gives CASSPHQTSGHTGELFF.